The 20 T cell receptor beta chains below all came from one sample that was sequenced in a study of CD8 T cells in ankylosing spondylitis. From the 5' RACE reads, TCRdb called clonotypes with MiXCR, one entry per CDR3 protein. The sample consists of 130,000 or so distinct CDR3 sequences, over 10% of them appearing once. Material for sequencing was blood, either unsorted or a sorted T cell fraction (not recorded which). These receptors were obtained from a female donor with ankylosing spondylitis or in good health (not recorded which).

This clonotype has more than one count but fewer than ten. This chain joins TRBV28 and TRBJ1-5; 7 bases align to TRBD1. The CDR3 contains 15 residues. Germline V CDR1 and CDR2: MDHEN, SYDVKM. J gave up 0 bases and V 11 bases, and 10 bases lay outside the gene matches. CDR3 DNA: TGTGCCGCCCGGACAGGACTTTATAGCAATCAGCCCCAGCATTTT. Protein: CAARTGLYSNQPQHF.

This clonotype occurred many times. The chain is built from TRBV5-1 and TRBJ1-6; D call uncertain. Trimming pared 1 base from V and 8 bases from J, leaving 13 bases between. CDR1 is SGHRS and CDR2 is YFSETQ in the germline V gene. The CDR3 is 15 amino acids. The CDR3 loop reads CASSLRMVGDSPLHF. The DNA for the CDR3 is TGCGCCAGCAGCTTGCGGATGGTTGGGGATTCACCCCTCCACTTT.

This clonotype was counted at least ten times. The chain has TRBV11-2 and TRBJ2-4; a possible D gene is TRBD1 (6 bases). This CDR3 contains 13 residues. Trimming removed 5 bases from V and 5 bases from J, with 10 bases in between. Germline V gene data show CDR1 as SGHAT and CDR2 as FQNNGV. This CDR3 is CASSQGQQNIQYF. CDR3 nucleotides: TGTGCCAGCAGCCAAGGACAGCAAAACATTCAGTACTTC.

V is TRBV27 and J is TRBJ2-3; D may be TRBD2 (6 bases). V was cut by 5 bases and J by 2 bases, with 14 bases left in between. This CDR3 is built from 15 residues. CDR1 is MNHEY, CDR2 SMNVEV, per germline (reference sequence). The CDR3 coding sequence is TGTGCCAGCAGTCCCCCTCCGGGAGCCACAGATACGCAGTATTTT. Translated, it gives CASSPPPGATDTQYF.

This clonotype was seen repeatedly, ten times or more. The J gene is TRBJ1-1, the V gene TRBV19, with no clear D. Germline lookup yields CDR1 LNHDA and CDR2 SQIVND (reference sequence). The CDR3 is made up of 12 amino acids. Between the trimmed V and J ends, which lost 11 bases and 1 base, there was a span of 11 bases. The CDR3 spells CAVGGENTEAFF. The CDR3 DNA reads TGTGCCGTGGGCGGGGAGAACACTGAAGCTTTCTTT. The full variable domain, rest sourced from reference TRBV19 and TRBJ1-1, is DGGITQSPKYLFRKEGQNVTLSCEQNLNHDAMYWYRQDPGQGLRLIYYSQIVNDFQKGDIAEGYSVSREKKESFPLTVTSAQKNPTAFYLCAVGGENTEAFFGQGTRLTVV.

This clonotype was detected many times. V usage is TRBV5-1 and J usage is TRBJ2-7, with D perhaps assigned TRBD1 or TRBD2 (5 bases each). The CDR3 extends over 15 amino acids. V was clipped by 3 bases and J by 3 bases, with 16 bases between them. CDR1 is SGHRS, CDR2 YFSETQ, per germline. CDR3 region: CASSSLLAGSYEQYF. CDR3 sequence (DNA): TGCGCCAGCAGCTCCCTTTTGGCAGGGAGCTACGAGCAGTACTTC.

This clonotype was counted ten times or more. The chain recombines TRBV20-1 with TRBJ2-5, with 14 bases aligning to TRBD2. Germline values: CDR1 DFQATT, CDR2 SNEGSKA (reference sequence). The trim removed 4 bases at V and 2 bases at J, leaving 6 bases unmatched. The CDR3 covers 16 residues. CDR3 DNA: TGCAGTGCTAAAGGACTAGCGGGGGGATTACAAGAGACCCAGTACTTC. It is translated as CSAKGLAGGLQETQYF.

There are many counts of this clonotype. The V gene is TRBV11-2, the J gene TRBJ2-3, with a tentative D call TRBD1 (6 bases). This CDR3 is built from 10 residues. V was shortened by 5 bases and J by 9 bases, with 6 bases between the two germline ends. CDR1 and CDR2 (germline): SGHAT, FQNNGV. CDR3 loop: CASSRGTQYF. CDR3 nucleotides: TGTGCCAGCAGCAGGGGGACGCAGTATTTT. Full variable domain (outside the CDR3, taken from reference TRBV11-2 and TRBJ2-3): EAGVAQSPRYKIIEKRQSVAFWCNPISGHATLYWYQQILGQGPKLLIQFQNNGVVDDSQLPKDRFSAERLKGVDSTLKIQPAKLEDSAVYLCASSRGTQYFGPGTRLTVL.

This clonotype has ten or more counts. The chain combines TRBV7-9 with TRBJ2-2, with D perhaps matching TRBD1 (5 bases). Germline assignment: CDR1 SEHNR and CDR2 FQNEAQ (reference sequence). The germline V and J ends were trimmed by 5 bases and 4 bases, with 11 bases remaining between them. This CDR3 spans 14 amino acids. CDR3 coding DNA: TGTGCCAGCAGCGCCGACAGATTCACCGGGGAGCTGTTTTTT. This sequence encodes CASSADRFTGELFF.

This clonotype has a count of ten or more. The chain couples TRBV29-1 to TRBJ2-7, with TRBD1 matching 8 bases. Germline V gene sequence: CDR1 SQVTM, CDR2 ANQGSEA. V was clipped by 6 bases and J by 2 bases; unmatched bases: 9. There are 14 residues in the CDR3. The CDR3 region is CSVGPGTGPYEQYF. The CDR3 DNA is TGCAGCGTAGGCCCCGGGACAGGTCCCTACGAGCAGTACTTC.

This clonotype has a count of ten or more. The V gene is TRBV11-2, the J gene TRBJ2-3; D may match TRBD1 or TRBD2 (5 bases each). This CDR3 is 12 amino acids long. V dropped 1 base and J dropped 10 bases, with 9 bases sitting between them. Germline assignment: CDR1 SGHAT and CDR2 FQNNGV. This chain's CDR3 is CASSLGGEAQYF. The CDR3 coding sequence is TGTGCCAGCAGCTTAGGAGGGGAAGCGCAGTATTTT.

Concerning this clonotype itself: It may be a read error: a sequence one base away is much more abundant. As the CDR3 is not closed by the conserved phenylalanine or tryptophan, this likely results from a read error. The chain uses TRBV28 and TRBJ1-1; D possibly corresponds to TRBD1 (6 bases). The CDR3 runs 12 residues. Trimming took 5 bases from V and 8 from J, leaving 12 bases between them. The germline V gene encodes CDR1 MDHEN and CDR2 SYDVKM. This CDR3 is CASSTGGQEAFL. CDR3 DNA sequence: TGTGCCAGCAGTACCGGGGGACAAGAAGCTTTCTTA.

This clonotype has just a few counts. A much larger clone is a single base away; this may be a read error. The chain links TRBV20-1 to TRBJ2-1; D is possibly TRBD2 (6 bases). CDR1 and CDR2 (germline): DFQATT, SNEGSKA (reference sequence). The CDR3 is 16 residues long. CDR3 sequence (DNA): TGCTGTGCTCTATTGAGCCGGGGAGGCTCCTACAATGAGCAGTTCTTC. Protein sequence: CCALLSRGGSYNEQFF.

This clonotype was detected ten times or more. The genes are TRBV19 and TRBJ2-7, with a tentative D call TRBD2 (5 bases). The CDR3 totals 14 residues. CDR1 and CDR2 from the germline V gene are LNHDA and SQIVND (reference sequence). The germline V and J ends were trimmed by 5 bases and 0 bases, with 11 bases remaining between them. The CDR3 DNA reads TGTGCCAGTAGTCCAAGGACTGACTCCTACGAGCAGTACTTC. It is translated as CASSPRTDSYEQYF.

This clonotype was observed many times. The V and J genes are TRBV21-1 and TRBJ2-7; TRBD1, as called in the table, went unchecked against the DNA. TRBV21-1 corresponds to a pseudogene. This CDR3 contains 14 residues. CDR3 nucleotide sequence: TGTGCCAGCAGCCTCGGGGACAGCTCCTACGAGCAGTACTTC. This translates into CASSLGDSSYEQYF.

The V call is TRBV7-2, the J call TRBJ1-3; TRBD1 aligns across 9 bases. V gave up 6 bases and J gave up 3 bases; unmatched junction bases: 6. Germline CDR1 and CDR2: SGHTA and FQGNSA. The CDR3 loop spans 15 amino acids. As DNA, the CDR3 is TGTGCCAGCAGTTTACAGGGGGCGGTTGGAAACACCATATATTTT. This translates into CASSLQGAVGNTIYF.

This clonotype was counted ten times or more. J is TRBJ2-1 and V is TRBV5-1, with a weak D call TRBD1 (5 bases). V lost 0 bases and J 4 bases, leaving 8 bases between the germline ends. Germline-derived CDR1 and CDR2 are SGHRS and YFSETQ. The CDR3 sequence is 14 residues long. The CDR3 DNA is TGCGCCAGCAGCTTGGTAGGGGCTTACAATGAGCAGTTCTTC. Its protein is CASSLVGAYNEQFF.

A few counts support this clonotype. The CDR3: CASSLPTRTDENTEAFF. The DNA of the CDR3 is TGTGCCAGCAGCTTACCTACCCGGACGGACGAGAACACTGAAGCTTTCTTT. The rearrangement joins TRBV7-9 to TRBJ1-1; D is uncertain. Trimming took off 2 bases at V and 1 base at J, with 17 bases between the two ends. The CDR3 spans 17 residues. The germline CDR1 and CDR2 sequences are SEHNR and FQNEAQ (reference sequence).

This clonotype was observed at least ten times. The rearrangement uses TRBV12-3 or TRBV12-4 and TRBJ2-1; 11 nucleotides line up with TRBD2. V shed 7 bases, J shed 11 bases, and the junction held 7 bases outside the gene matches. The CDR3 has 13 amino acids. The CDR3 DNA reads TGTGCCAGCATTCTGACTAGCGGGGTCAAGCAGTTCTTC. Translating gives CASILTSGVKQFF.

The chain combines TRBV6-2 or TRBV6-3 with TRBJ1-2; D is unclear. The CDR3 loop spans 13 amino acids. Germline lookup yields CDR1 MNHEY and CDR2 SVGEGT. Trimming left V 3 bases short and J 10 bases short, with 15 bases between. In nucleotides, the CDR3 is TGTGCCAGCAGTTATTGGAGGACGTTTGACTACACCTTC. It is translated as CASSYWRTFDYTF.